This T cell receptor beta chain was retrieved from a study of human T cells and chemical hapten exposure. This clonotype was seen at least ten times. Germline CDR1 DFQATT, CDR2 SNEGSKA (reference sequence). The ends lost 1 base at V and 5 bases at J; junction bases unmatched: 3. The CDR3 loop spans 14 amino acids. The authors extracted total RNA from unfractionated whole blood. The library tagged individual cDNA molecules with unique molecular identifiers. TCRdb recomputed calls from the 5' RACE reads with MiXCR, one row per CDR3 protein. The data show about 81,000 distinct CDR3 sequences, about 15% seen once.

This TCR came from a female donor in good health. This sequence joins TRBV20-1 and TRBJ2-3, with 10 bases identical to TRBD1. CDR3 in DNA: TGCAGTGCTAGAGGGGACAGGGGTAAAGATACGCAGTATTTT. Its protein is CSARGDRGKDTQYF.